This T cell receptor beta chain was sequenced during a study of metastatic and nonmetastatic thyroid tumors. Whole-study context: Across blood and tumor or nodule tissue, repertoires from malignant and benign thyroid patients were compared with one another. Study observations and caveats: Relative to benign nodules, malignant thyroid tumors were reportedly characterized by significantly elevated TCR beta diversity in blood and tumor.

TCRdb re-called the PCR reads via MiXCR. The repertoire holds 40,000 or so clones, with about 25% as singletons. This clone occurred many times. What it recognizes is unknown. Thyroid surgery was preceded by no treatment in any patient. Trimming removed 5 bases from V and 1 base from J, with 8 bases in between. This CDR3 is built from 13 residues. The V gene's germline CDR1 is SEHNR and CDR2 FQNEAQ (reference sequence). Sequencing was performed on blood. V usage is TRBV7-9 and J usage is TRBJ1-1; a possible D gene is TRBD1 (6 bases). This TCR was recovered from a female donor with papillary thyroid cancer or a benign thyroid nodule (not recorded which). Some clones in this sample may be carry-over from other donors' samples. The CDR3 coding sequence is TGTGCCAGCAGCCGGACAGCGAACACTGAAGCTTTCTTT. It yields the protein CASSRTANTEAFF.